This T cell receptor beta chain was retrieved from a study of neurological immune-mediated disorders. V gave up 0 bases and J gave up 3 bases, with 22 bases separating them. The germline CDR1 and CDR2 sequences are DFQATT and SNEGSKA (reference sequence). The CDR3 sequence is 18 residues long. Per sequencing run, 15-18 subjects together gave over 190 million TCR-beta sequences. TCRdb redid the calling of the 5' RACE reads with MiXCR, one entry per CDR3 protein. The sample records around 46,000 distinct CDR3 sequences, around 4% being singletons. This clonotype was detected ten times or more. This clonotype originated in a woman in her fifties or sixties with multiple sclerosis. Sequences were obtained from PBMCs. The genes are TRBV20-1 and TRBJ2-3; D unclear. The chain's CDR3 is CSARDGPSPGRLTDTQYF. CDR3 bases: TGCAGTGCTAGAGATGGGCCCTCTCCTGGGCGATTGACAGATACGCAGTATTTT.